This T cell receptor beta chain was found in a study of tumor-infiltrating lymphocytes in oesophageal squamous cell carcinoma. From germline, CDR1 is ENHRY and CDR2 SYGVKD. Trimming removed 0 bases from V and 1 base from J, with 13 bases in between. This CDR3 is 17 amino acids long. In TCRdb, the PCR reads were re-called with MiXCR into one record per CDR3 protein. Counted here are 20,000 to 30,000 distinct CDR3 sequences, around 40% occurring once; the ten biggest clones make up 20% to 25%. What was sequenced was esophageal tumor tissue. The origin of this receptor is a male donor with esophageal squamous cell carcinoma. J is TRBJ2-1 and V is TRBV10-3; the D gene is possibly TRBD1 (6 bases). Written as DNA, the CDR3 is TGTGCCATCAGTGAGTCGAGTCAGGGGCAGTCCTACAATGAGCAGTTCTTC. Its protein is CAISESSQGQSYNEQFF.